The rows below give T cell receptor beta chains drawn from one sample of a study of cytomegalovirus exposure and HLA in healthy donors. Profiling relied on immunoSEQ multiplex PCR, and the TCRdb table lists in-frame clones only, not all of them. The sample has more than 150,000 clones; around 79% are singletons. Input material: PBMCs. All receptors come from a girl between 10 and 17 years old in good health and CMV-seropositive. The CDR3 runs from the conserved cysteine through the conserved F or W. The order of the fields is V gene, J gene, D gene, clone size, CDR3 DNA, CDR3 protein. A D gene is named only where the DNA matches it firmly. Expanded clones are given a class, and other clones once, few, many or no size at all.

V gene: TRBV5-6; J gene: TRBJ1-2; D gene: -; clone size: few; CDR3 DNA: TGTGCCAGCAGCTTGGGGATGAATACGGGGGAGAGCTACACCTTC; CDR3 protein: CASSLGMNTGESYTF
V gene: TRBV7-9; J gene: TRBJ2-7; D gene: TRBD1; clone size: once; CDR3 DNA: TGTGCCAGCAGTGGGGGACAGGGGTCCTACGAGCAGTACTTC; CDR3 protein: CASSGGQGSYEQYF
V gene: TRBV9; J gene: TRBJ2-3; D gene: TRBD1; clone size: -; CDR3 DNA: TGTGCCAGCAGCGTAGACCCGGGACAGGGGGGAGATACGCAGTATTTT; CDR3 protein: CASSVDPGQGGDTQYF
V gene: TRBV30; J gene: TRBJ2-1; D gene: TRBD2; clone size: -; CDR3 DNA: TGTGCCTGGATTCGCGGGGGGGTACGGGGGTTCTACAATGAGCAGTTCTTC; CDR3 protein: CAWIRGGVRGFYNEQFF
V gene: TRBV5-6; J gene: TRBJ2-1; D gene: TRBD2; clone size: -; CDR3 DNA: TGTGCCAGCCGGGGGAGGGTGGGGAATGAGCAGTTCTTC; CDR3 protein: CASRGRVGNEQFF
V gene: TRBV5-4; J gene: TRBJ2-3; D gene: TRBD1; clone size: -; CDR3 DNA: TGTGCCAGCAACCCGACAGGGTCCGGAGATACGCAGTATTTT; CDR3 protein: CASNPTGSGDTQYF
V gene: TRBV10-3; J gene: TRBJ2-7; D gene: -; clone size: -; CDR3 DNA: TGTGCCATCAGTAAGGGGGCGGGGGAGCAGTACTTC; CDR3 protein: CAISKGAGEQYF
V gene: TRBV9; J gene: TRBJ2-7; D gene: -; clone size: -; CDR3 DNA: TGTGCCAGCAGCCCAGACAGAAAACCCTACGAGCAGTACTTC; CDR3 protein: CASSPDRKPYEQYF
V gene: TRBV27; J gene: TRBJ1-2; D gene: TRBD1; clone size: -; CDR3 DNA: TGTGCCAGCAGCCAGGGGGGACAGTCCTATGGCTACACCTTC; CDR3 protein: CASSQGGQSYGYTF
V gene: TRBV7-8; J gene: TRBJ2-2; D gene: -; clone size: -; CDR3 DNA: TGTGCCAGCAGCTTAAGTCAGGGGAACACCGGGGAGCTGTTTTTT; CDR3 protein: CASSLSQGNTGELFF
V gene: TRBV15; J gene: TRBJ1-1; D gene: -; clone size: -; CDR3 DNA: TGTGCCACCAGCTTACAGCCCACGTTGGGGGGGACTGAAGCTTTCTTT; CDR3 protein: CATSLQPTLGGTEAFF
V gene: TRBV2; J gene: TRBJ2-4; D gene: TRBD2; clone size: -; CDR3 DNA: TGTGCCAGCAGTCCAGAGGCCTCCTTGCGGGGGGGTAAGAACATTCAGTACTTC; CDR3 protein: CASSPEASLRGGKNIQYF
V gene: TRBV11-2; J gene: TRBJ1-1; D gene: -; clone size: few; CDR3 DNA: TGTGCCAGCAGCTTAGGGGGGGGGCTTACTGAAGCTTTCTTT; CDR3 protein: CASSLGGGLTEAFF
V gene: TRBV5-1; J gene: TRBJ1-6; D gene: -; clone size: -; CDR3 DNA: TGCGCCAGCAGCGACCTCAGGGGACCAAATTCACCCCTCCACTTT; CDR3 protein: CASSDLRGPNSPLHF
V gene: TRBV18; J gene: TRBJ1-4; D gene: -; clone size: once; CDR3 DNA: TGTGCCAGCTCACCCGAAACTATTAATGAAAAACTGTTTTTT; CDR3 protein: CASSPETINEKLFF
V gene: TRBV7-2; J gene: TRBJ2-5; D gene: TRBD2; clone size: -; CDR3 DNA: TGTGCCAGCAGCCGCAAGCCGGGTAGCGGGGTAAAACAAGAGACCCAGTACTTC; CDR3 protein: CASSRKPGSGVKQETQYF
V gene: TRBV7-2; J gene: TRBJ2-1; D gene: -; clone size: -; CDR3 DNA: TGTGCCAGCGGCTTAGAGGTCTCGGGGGTAGGTGAGCAGTTCTTC; CDR3 protein: CASGLEVSGVGEQFF
V gene: TRBV9; J gene: TRBJ2-2; D gene: TRBD2; clone size: -; CDR3 DNA: TGTGCCAGCAGCCCCTCATTCGGGACTATTAACACCGGGGAGCTGTTTTTT; CDR3 protein: CASSPSFGTINTGELFF
V gene: TRBV10-3; J gene: TRBJ2-1; D gene: -; clone size: -; CDR3 DNA: TGTGCCATCAGGCGGGATCCCTACAATGAGCAGTTCTTC; CDR3 protein: CAIRRDPYNEQFF
V gene: TRBV10-3; J gene: TRBJ2-1; D gene: -; clone size: -; CDR3 DNA: TGTGCCACCCAGACAGCATACAATGAGCAGTTCTTC; CDR3 protein: CATQTAYNEQFF
V gene: TRBV2; J gene: TRBJ1-1; D gene: -; clone size: few; CDR3 DNA: TGTGCCAGCAGTGCAGCCGGGGGGAACACTGAAGCTTTCTTT; CDR3 protein: CASSAAGGNTEAFF
V gene: TRBV10-1; J gene: TRBJ2-3; D gene: TRBD1; clone size: once; CDR3 DNA: TGCGCCAGCAGCACTGGACAGGAGGGCACAGATACGCAGTATTTT; CDR3 protein: CASSTGQEGTDTQYF
V gene: TRBV6-1; J gene: TRBJ2-1; D gene: -; clone size: -; CDR3 DNA: TGTGCCAGCAGTGTGGGACTCCCCATCTCCTACAATGAGCAGTTCTTC; CDR3 protein: CASSVGLPISYNEQFF
V gene: TRBV5-1; J gene: TRBJ2-3; D gene: -; clone size: -; CDR3 DNA: TGCGCCAGCAGCTTGCAAGGGGCAGATACGCAGTATTTT; CDR3 protein: CASSLQGADTQYF
V gene: TRBV5-5; J gene: TRBJ1-6; D gene: -; clone size: once; CDR3 DNA: TGTGCCAGCAGCTTGGCAGTTTATAATTCACCCCTCCACTTT; CDR3 protein: CASSLAVYNSPLHF
V gene: TRBV10-2; J gene: TRBJ1-3; D gene: -; clone size: -; CDR3 DNA: TGCGCCAGCAGCGACCCGGGACATCTGGCCTACACCATATATTTT; CDR3 protein: CASSDPGHLAYTIYF
V gene: TRBV11-2; J gene: TRBJ1-6; D gene: TRBD1; clone size: -; CDR3 DNA: TGTGCCAGCAGCTGGGGACAGAATATAGATTCACCCCTCCACTTT; CDR3 protein: CASSWGQNIDSPLHF
V gene: TRBV27; J gene: TRBJ1-2; D gene: TRBD1; clone size: once; CDR3 DNA: TGTGCCAGCAGTTTAACCGGGACAGGGAGGGCCGGCTACACCTTC; CDR3 protein: CASSLTGTGRAGYTF
V gene: TRBV27; J gene: TRBJ2-7; D gene: TRBD2; clone size: -; CDR3 DNA: TGTGCCAGCGGGCCCCTAGCGGGAGCCTACGAGCAGTACTTC; CDR3 protein: CASGPLAGAYEQYF
V gene: TRBV4-3; J gene: TRBJ2-1; D gene: TRBD1; clone size: -; CDR3 DNA: TGCGCCAGCAGCCCGGGACAGGGAAGGGACAATGAGCAGTTCTTC; CDR3 protein: CASSPGQGRDNEQFF
V gene: TRBV4-1; J gene: TRBJ2-7; D gene: TRBD2; clone size: -; CDR3 DNA: TGCGCCAGCAGCCAAGGTCTTGGGACTAAAAATGCCGAGCAGTACTTC; CDR3 protein: CASSQGLGTKNAEQYF
V gene: TRBV11-3; J gene: TRBJ2-1; D gene: -; clone size: -; CDR3 DNA: TGTGCCAGCAGCCCCCGACCAGGTGCGGGGAAAAATGAGCAGTTCTTC; CDR3 protein: CASSPRPGAGKNEQFF
V gene: TRBV11-3; J gene: TRBJ1-2; D gene: -; clone size: -; CDR3 DNA: TGTGCCAGCAGCTTAGGGTCCGGACTGGGTGGCTACACCTTC; CDR3 protein: CASSLGSGLGGYTF
V gene: TRBV29-1; J gene: TRBJ2-4; D gene: -; clone size: -; CDR3 DNA: TGCAGCGTAGTTCGGTTAGCCAAAAACATTCAGTACTTC; CDR3 protein: CSVVRLAKNIQYF
V gene: TRBV12-1; J gene: TRBJ1-4; D gene: -; clone size: -; CDR3 DNA: -; CDR3 protein: CASRFGKGTAEKLFF
V gene: TRBV9; J gene: TRBJ1-3; D gene: TRBD1; clone size: -; CDR3 DNA: TGTGCCAGCAGCGTAGAGGGACAGCAAGGAAACACCATATATTTT; CDR3 protein: CASSVEGQQGNTIYF
V gene: TRBV27; J gene: TRBJ1-3; D gene: -; clone size: once; CDR3 DNA: TGTGCCAGCAGTTTGACGCCGGGGTCTGGAAACACCATATATTTT; CDR3 protein: CASSLTPGSGNTIYF
V gene: TRBV27; J gene: TRBJ1-1; D gene: -; clone size: -; CDR3 DNA: TGTGCCAGCAGCGCCGGGGGGAAAAACACTGAAGCTTTCTTT; CDR3 protein: CASSAGGKNTEAFF
V gene: TRBV5-1; J gene: TRBJ2-2; D gene: TRBD1; clone size: -; CDR3 DNA: TGCGCCAGCAGCTCCGGGACAGGGACGACCGGGGAGCTGTTTTTT; CDR3 protein: CASSSGTGTTGELFF
V gene: TRBV10-1; J gene: TRBJ2-7; D gene: -; clone size: -; CDR3 DNA: TGCGCCATAGGGGCTGCCTACGAGCAGTACTTC; CDR3 protein: CAIGAAYEQYF
V gene: TRBV15; J gene: TRBJ2-6; D gene: -; clone size: once; CDR3 DNA: TGTGCCACCAGCAGAGAAGGGGGCTCTGGGGCCAACGTCCTGACTTTC; CDR3 protein: CATSREGGSGANVLTF
V gene: TRBV6-5; J gene: TRBJ1-2; D gene: -; clone size: -; CDR3 DNA: TGTGCCAGCAGTGGAAGAGCGGCTAACTATGGCTACACCTTC; CDR3 protein: CASSGRAANYGYTF
V gene: TRBV9; J gene: TRBJ2-2; D gene: TRBD1; clone size: -; CDR3 DNA: TGTGCCAGCAGCGTAGCTACCTCCGGGTGGACAGGGGCCACCACCGGGGAGCTGTTTTTT; CDR3 protein: CASSVATSGWTGATTGELFF
V gene: TRBV27; J gene: TRBJ2-3; D gene: TRBD1; clone size: -; CDR3 DNA: TGTGCCAGCAGTCGTTCGACAGGGGAGTCAGATACGCAGTATTTT; CDR3 protein: CASSRSTGESDTQYF
V gene: TRBV6-1; J gene: TRBJ1-5; D gene: -; clone size: many; CDR3 DNA: TGTGCCAGCAGTGAAGTTGTGGAGGGACAGCCCCAGCATTTT; CDR3 protein: CASSEVVEGQPQHF
V gene: TRBV29-1; J gene: TRBJ2-1; D gene: TRBD2; clone size: -; CDR3 DNA: TGCAGCGTTGCAAGCGGGGGGGCCTCTGAGCAGTTCTTC; CDR3 protein: CSVASGGASEQFF
V gene: TRBV7-8; J gene: TRBJ2-7; D gene: -; clone size: -; CDR3 DNA: TGTGCCAGCAGTCCCAGGGGTGACGAGCAGTACTTC; CDR3 protein: CASSPRGDEQYF
V gene: TRBV4-3; J gene: TRBJ1-2; D gene: TRBD1; clone size: -; CDR3 DNA: TGCGCCAGCAGCGAAGAACAGGGGCCTCGCGGCTACACCTTC; CDR3 protein: CASSEEQGPRGYTF
V gene: TRBV9; J gene: TRBJ2-1; D gene: -; clone size: -; CDR3 DNA: TGTGCCAGCAGCGCAGGCCCCGGCCACGGTGAGCAGTTCTTC; CDR3 protein: CASSAGPGHGEQFF
V gene: TRBV30; J gene: TRBJ2-1; D gene: TRBD1; clone size: -; CDR3 DNA: TGTGCCTGGAGCCAATACCGACAGGGTGGGAATGAGCAGTTCTTC; CDR3 protein: CAWSQYRQGGNEQFF
V gene: TRBV10-3; J gene: TRBJ1-1; D gene: TRBD1; clone size: -; CDR3 DNA: TGTGCCACCATATCCGGGACAGGGGAAGGGGGGGCTTTCTTT; CDR3 protein: CATISGTGEGGAFF
V gene: TRBV2; J gene: TRBJ2-2; D gene: TRBD1; clone size: -; CDR3 DNA: TGTGCCAGCAAAAGGACAGGGGCCTACACCGGGGAGCTGTTTTTT; CDR3 protein: CASKRTGAYTGELFF
V gene: TRBV6-5; J gene: TRBJ1-1; D gene: -; clone size: -; CDR3 DNA: TGTGCCAGCAGTTACTTACAGGGGAACACTGAAGCTTTCTTT; CDR3 protein: CASSYLQGNTEAFF
V gene: TRBV7-2; J gene: TRBJ1-2; D gene: TRBD1; clone size: -; CDR3 DNA: TGTGCCAGCAGCTTGGACAGGGGGCAGTTATACTATGGCTACACCTTC; CDR3 protein: CASSLDRGQLYYGYTF
V gene: TRBV7-9; J gene: TRBJ2-7; D gene: TRBD1; clone size: -; CDR3 DNA: TGTGCCAGCAGCTTGGACAGGTCCTACGAGCAGTACTTC; CDR3 protein: CASSLDRSYEQYF
V gene: TRBV5-1; J gene: TRBJ2-3; D gene: TRBD2; clone size: -; CDR3 DNA: TGCGCCAGCAGCCCCGGACTAGCTGGCACAGATACGCAGTATTTT; CDR3 protein: CASSPGLAGTDTQYF
V gene: TRBV7-2; J gene: TRBJ2-7; D gene: TRBD2; clone size: few; CDR3 DNA: TGTGCCAGCAGCTTAGCGGGACTAGCGGGGGTTTACGAGCAGTACTTC; CDR3 protein: CASSLAGLAGVYEQYF
V gene: TRBV7-8; J gene: TRBJ2-2; D gene: TRBD1; clone size: -; CDR3 DNA: TGTGCCAGCAGCTCCCAGACAGGGGCGAACACCGGGGAGCTGTTTTTT; CDR3 protein: CASSSQTGANTGELFF
V gene: TRBV5-1; J gene: TRBJ2-7; D gene: TRBD2; clone size: -; CDR3 DNA: TGCGCCAGCAGCGCGGGACTAGCGGGGGGTGGGAGCTCCTACGAGCAGTACTTC; CDR3 protein: CASSAGLAGGGSSYEQYF
V gene: TRBV5-3; J gene: TRBJ2-3; D gene: TRBD2; clone size: -; CDR3 DNA: TGTGCCAGAAGCCCCCGTGAAGCGGGAGACACTAAGGCACATACGCAGTATTTT; CDR3 protein: CARSPREAGDTKAHTQYF